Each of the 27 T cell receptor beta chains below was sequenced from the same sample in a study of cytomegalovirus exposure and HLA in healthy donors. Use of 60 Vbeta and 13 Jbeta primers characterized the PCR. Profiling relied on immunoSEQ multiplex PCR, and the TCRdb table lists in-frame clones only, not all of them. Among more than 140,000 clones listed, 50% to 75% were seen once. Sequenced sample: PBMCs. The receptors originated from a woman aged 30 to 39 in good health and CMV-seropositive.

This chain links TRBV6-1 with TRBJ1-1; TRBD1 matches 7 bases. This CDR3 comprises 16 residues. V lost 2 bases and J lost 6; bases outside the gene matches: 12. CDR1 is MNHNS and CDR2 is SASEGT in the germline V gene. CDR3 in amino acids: CASSESDEGARAEAFF. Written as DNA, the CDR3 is TGTGCCAGCAGTGAATCGGATGAGGGGGCGAGGGCTGAAGCTTTCTTT.

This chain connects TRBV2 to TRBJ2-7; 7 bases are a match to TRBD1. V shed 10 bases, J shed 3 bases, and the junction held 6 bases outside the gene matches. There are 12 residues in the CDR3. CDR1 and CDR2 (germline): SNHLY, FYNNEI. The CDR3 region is CATMDRFYEQYF. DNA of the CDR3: TGTGCCACCATGGACAGGTTCTACGAGCAGTACTTC.

The CDR3 DNA reads TGCGCCAGCAGCATCATAACAGGGGGGAACACTGAAGCTTTCTTT. Translating gives CASSIITGGNTEAFF. V gene TRBV5-1 combines with J gene TRBJ1-1; 8 nucleotides align to TRBD1. The germline gives CDR1 SGHRS, CDR2 YFSETQ. The length of the CDR3 is 15 residues. V shed 4 bases, J shed 1 base, and the junction held 6 bases outside the gene matches.

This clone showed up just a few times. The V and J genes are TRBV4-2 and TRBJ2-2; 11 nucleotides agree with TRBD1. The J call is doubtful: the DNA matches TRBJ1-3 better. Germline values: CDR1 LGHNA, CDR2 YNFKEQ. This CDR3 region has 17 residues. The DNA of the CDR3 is TGTGCCAGCAGCCAGGGAGGACAGGGGGCAGGGGGAAACACCATATATTTT. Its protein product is CASSQGGQGAGGNTIYF.

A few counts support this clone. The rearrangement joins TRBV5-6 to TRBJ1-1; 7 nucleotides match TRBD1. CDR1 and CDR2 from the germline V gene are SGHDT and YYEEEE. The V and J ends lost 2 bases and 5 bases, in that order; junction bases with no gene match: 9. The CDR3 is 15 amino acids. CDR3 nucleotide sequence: TGTGCCAGCAGCTTTAGGCAGACAGGGCCGACTGAAGCTTTCTTT. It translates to CASSFRQTGPTEAFF.

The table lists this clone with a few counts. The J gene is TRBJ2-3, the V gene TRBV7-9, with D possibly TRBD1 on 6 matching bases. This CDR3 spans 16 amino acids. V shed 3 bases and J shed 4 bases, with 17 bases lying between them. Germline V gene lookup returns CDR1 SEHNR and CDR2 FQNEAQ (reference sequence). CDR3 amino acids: CASSFWGHSTPDTQYF. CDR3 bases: TGTGCCAGCAGCTTCTGGGGACATTCAACGCCAGATACGCAGTATTTT.

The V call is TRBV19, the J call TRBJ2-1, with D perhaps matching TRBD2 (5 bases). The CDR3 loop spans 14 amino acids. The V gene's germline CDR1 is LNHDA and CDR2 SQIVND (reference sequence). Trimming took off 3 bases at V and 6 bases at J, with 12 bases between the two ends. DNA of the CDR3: TGTGCCAGTAGTATCGGGCTAGCCCCCAATGAGCAGTTCTTC. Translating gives CASSIGLAPNEQFF. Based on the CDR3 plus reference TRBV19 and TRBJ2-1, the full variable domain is DGGITQSPKYLFRKEGQNVTLSCEQNLNHDAMYWYRQDPGQGLRLIYYSQIVNDFQKGDIAEGYSVSREKKESFPLTVTSAQKNPTAFYLCASSIGLAPNEQFFGPGTRLTVL.

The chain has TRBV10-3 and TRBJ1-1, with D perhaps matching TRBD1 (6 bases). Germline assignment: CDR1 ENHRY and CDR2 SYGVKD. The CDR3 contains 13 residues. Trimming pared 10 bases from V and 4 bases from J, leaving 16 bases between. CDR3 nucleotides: TGTGCCAGTAAGGGGGTAGGGAGCACTGAAGCTTTCTTT. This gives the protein CASKGVGSTEAFF.

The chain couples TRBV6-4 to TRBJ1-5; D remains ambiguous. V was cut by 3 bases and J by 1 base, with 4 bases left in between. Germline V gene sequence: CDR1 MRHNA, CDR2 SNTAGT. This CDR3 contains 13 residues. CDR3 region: CASSEQSNQPQHF. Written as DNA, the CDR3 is TGTGCCAGCAGTGAGCAGAGCAATCAGCCCCAGCATTTT.

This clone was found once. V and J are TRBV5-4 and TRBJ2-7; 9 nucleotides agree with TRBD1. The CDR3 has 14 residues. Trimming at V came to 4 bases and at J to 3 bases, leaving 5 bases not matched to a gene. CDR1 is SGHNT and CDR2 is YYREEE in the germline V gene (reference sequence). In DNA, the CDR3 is TGTGCCAGCAGCCAGGGACAGGGAATCTACGAGCAGTACTTC. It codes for CASSQGQGIYEQYF. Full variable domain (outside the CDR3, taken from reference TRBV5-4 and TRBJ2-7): ETGVTQSPTHLIKTRGQQVTLRCSSQSGHNTVSWYQQALGQGPQFIFQYYREEENGRGNFPPRFSGLQFPNYSSELNVNALELDDSALYLCASSQGQGIYEQYFGPGTRLTVT.

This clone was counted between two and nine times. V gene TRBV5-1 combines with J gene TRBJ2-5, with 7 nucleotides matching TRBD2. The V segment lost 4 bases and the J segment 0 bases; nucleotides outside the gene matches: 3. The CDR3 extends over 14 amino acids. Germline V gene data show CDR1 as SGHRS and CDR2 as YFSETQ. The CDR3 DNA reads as TGCGCCAGCAGCCAGCTAGCGGACCAAGAGACCCAGTACTTC. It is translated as CASSQLADQETQYF.

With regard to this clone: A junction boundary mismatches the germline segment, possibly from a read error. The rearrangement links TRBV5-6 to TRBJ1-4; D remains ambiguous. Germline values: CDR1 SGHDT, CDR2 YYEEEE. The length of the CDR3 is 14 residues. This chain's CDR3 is CASTLGATNEKLFF. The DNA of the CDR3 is TGTGCCAGCACCTTGGGAGCAACTAATGAAAAACTGTTTTTT.

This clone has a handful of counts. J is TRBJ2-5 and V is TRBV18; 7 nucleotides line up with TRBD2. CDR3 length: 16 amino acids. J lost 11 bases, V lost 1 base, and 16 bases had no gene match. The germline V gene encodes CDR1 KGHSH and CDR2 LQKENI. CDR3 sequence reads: CASSPLSNLHREEQYF. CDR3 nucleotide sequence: TGTGCCAGCTCACCACTTAGCAACCTACATCGGGAGGAGCAGTACTTC.

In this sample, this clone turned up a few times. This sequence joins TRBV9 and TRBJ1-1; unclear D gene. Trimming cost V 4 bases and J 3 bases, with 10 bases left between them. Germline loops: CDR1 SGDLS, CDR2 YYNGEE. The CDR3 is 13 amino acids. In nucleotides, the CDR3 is TGTGCCAGCAGCAGTCAGGTTTACACTGAAGCTTTCTTT. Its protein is CASSSQVYTEAFF.

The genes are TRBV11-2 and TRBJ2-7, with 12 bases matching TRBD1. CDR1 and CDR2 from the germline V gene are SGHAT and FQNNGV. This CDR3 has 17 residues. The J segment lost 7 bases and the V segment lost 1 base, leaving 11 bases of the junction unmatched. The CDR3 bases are TGTGCCAGCAGCTTAGGGGAGTGGGGACAGGGGGCGTGGGAGCAGTACTTC. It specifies CASSLGEWGQGAWEQYF.

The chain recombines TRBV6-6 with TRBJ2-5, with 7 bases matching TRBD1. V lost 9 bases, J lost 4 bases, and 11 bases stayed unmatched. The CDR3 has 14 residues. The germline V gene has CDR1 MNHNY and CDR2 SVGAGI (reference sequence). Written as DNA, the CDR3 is TGTGCCAGTAAGGGGACAGTGCTCGGAGAGACCCAGTACTTC. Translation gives CASKGTVLGETQYF.

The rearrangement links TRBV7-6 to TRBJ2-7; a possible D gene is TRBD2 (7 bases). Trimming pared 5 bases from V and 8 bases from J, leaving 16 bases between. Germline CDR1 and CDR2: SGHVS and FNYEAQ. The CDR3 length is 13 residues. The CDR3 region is CASSPGGLTQQYF. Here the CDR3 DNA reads TGTGCCAGCAGCCCGGGGGGCCTAACCCAGCAGTACTTC.

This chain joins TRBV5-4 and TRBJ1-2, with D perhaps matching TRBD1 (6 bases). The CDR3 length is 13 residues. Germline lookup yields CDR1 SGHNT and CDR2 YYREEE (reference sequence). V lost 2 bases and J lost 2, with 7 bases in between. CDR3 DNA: TGTGCCAGCAGCTTTACAGGGAACTATGGCTACACCTTC. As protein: CASSFTGNYGYTF.

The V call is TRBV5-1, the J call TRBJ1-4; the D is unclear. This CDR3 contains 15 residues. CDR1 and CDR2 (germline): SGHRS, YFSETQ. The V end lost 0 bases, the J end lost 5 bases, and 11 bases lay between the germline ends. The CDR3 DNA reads TGCGCCAGCAGCTTGGGGGCAGTATCGAATGAAAAACTGTTTTTT. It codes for CASSLGAVSNEKLFF.

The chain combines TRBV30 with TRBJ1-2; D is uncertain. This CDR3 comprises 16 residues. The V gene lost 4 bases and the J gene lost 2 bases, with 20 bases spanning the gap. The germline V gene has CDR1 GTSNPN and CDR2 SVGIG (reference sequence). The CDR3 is CAWTRVSPRLNYGYTF. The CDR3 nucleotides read TGTGCCTGGACACGGGTTTCCCCCCGGTTAAACTATGGCTACACCTTC.

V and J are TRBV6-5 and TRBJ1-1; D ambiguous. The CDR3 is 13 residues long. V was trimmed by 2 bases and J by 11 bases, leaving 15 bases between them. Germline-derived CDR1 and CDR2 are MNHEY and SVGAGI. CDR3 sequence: CASSYAGRWSAFF. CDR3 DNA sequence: TGTGCCAGCAGTTACGCTGGTAGGTGGAGCGCTTTCTTT.

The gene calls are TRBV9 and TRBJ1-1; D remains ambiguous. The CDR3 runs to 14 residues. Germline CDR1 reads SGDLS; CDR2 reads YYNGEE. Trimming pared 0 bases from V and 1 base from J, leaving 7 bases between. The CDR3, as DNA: TGTGCCAGCAGCGTAGGAGTCGGGAACACTGAAGCTTTCTTT. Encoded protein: CASSVGVGNTEAFF.

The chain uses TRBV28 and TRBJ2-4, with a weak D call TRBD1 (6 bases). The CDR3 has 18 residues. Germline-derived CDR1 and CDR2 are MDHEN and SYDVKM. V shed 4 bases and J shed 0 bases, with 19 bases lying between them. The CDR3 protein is CASSSLPIYRAAKNIQYF. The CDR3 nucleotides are TGTGCCAGCAGTTCCCTACCAATTTACAGGGCAGCCAAAAACATTCAGTACTTC. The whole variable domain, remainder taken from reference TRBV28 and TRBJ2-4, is DVKVTQSSRYLVKRTGEKVFLECVQDMDHENMFWYRQDPGLGLRLIYFSYDVKMKEKGDIPEGYSVSREKKERFSLILESASTNQTSMYLCASSSLPIYRAAKNIQYFGAGTRLSVL.

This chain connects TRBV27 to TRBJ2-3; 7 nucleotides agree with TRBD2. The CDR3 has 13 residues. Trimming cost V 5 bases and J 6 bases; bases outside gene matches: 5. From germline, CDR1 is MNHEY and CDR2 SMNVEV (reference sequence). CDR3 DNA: TGTGCCAGCAGTCGGCTGGGAGGGGATACGCAGTATTTT. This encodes CASSRLGGDTQYF.

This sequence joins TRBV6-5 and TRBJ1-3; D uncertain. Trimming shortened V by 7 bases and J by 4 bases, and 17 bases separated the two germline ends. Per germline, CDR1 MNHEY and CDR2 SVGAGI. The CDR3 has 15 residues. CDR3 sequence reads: CASTGVGSLGNTIYF. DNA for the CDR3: TGTGCCAGCACCGGGGTAGGATCCCTGGGAAACACCATATATTTT.

The CDR3: CASSQDLAEEETQYF. The CDR3 DNA sequence: TGTGCCAGCAGCCAAGATCTAGCCGAAGAAGAGACCCAGTACTTC. The chain uses TRBV4-2 and TRBJ2-5; D is possibly TRBD2 (5 bases). CDR1 is LGHNA and CDR2 is YNFKEQ in the germline V gene. V was pared by 0 bases and J by 3 bases, with 11 bases between. The CDR3 totals 15 residues.

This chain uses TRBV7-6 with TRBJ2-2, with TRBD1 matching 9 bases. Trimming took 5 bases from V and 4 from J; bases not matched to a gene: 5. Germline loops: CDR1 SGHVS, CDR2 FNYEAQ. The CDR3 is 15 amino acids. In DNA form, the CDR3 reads TGTGCCAGCAGCACTCCGGGACAGGGCACCGGGGAGCTGTTTTTT. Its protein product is CASSTPGQGTGELFF.